The clone carrying this TCR beta chain was seen repeatedly, ten times or more. Its matching antigen is unknown. MiXCR was run by TCRdb on the RT-PCR reads, yielding one entry per CDR3 protein. The table has some 500,000 distinct CDR3 sequences, 16% seen once. The record originates from a study of response to subunit inactivated influenza vaccine. Findings and caveats of the study: The authors suggested that few new T cells are recruited per seasonal influenza vaccination.

Sequenced material: CD4+ T cells sorted from PBMCs, taken less than 30 months after vaccination. This TCR was recovered from a man in his fifties or sixties who received an inactivated influenza vaccine.

CDR3 protein: CASSQGLPSPAAQPYEQYF. Here the CDR3 DNA reads TGCGCCAGCAGCCAAGGCCTCCCTAGTCCGGCGGCCCAACCCTACGAGCAGTACTTC. The V call is TRBV4-3, the J call TRBJ2-7; D unresolved. Germline V lookup: CDR1 LGHNA, CDR2 YSLEER. Trimming took 1 base from V and 2 from J, leaving 24 bases between them. The CDR3 extends over 19 amino acids.